This T cell receptor (beta chain) is drawn from a study of cytomegalovirus exposure and HLA in healthy donors. Overall study findings and caveats: A list of about 180 TCR beta chains associated with cytomegalovirus was given. Later analysis associated a missense DCLRE1C variant with TCR beta V- and J-gene trimming. CMV serostatus was the only immune exposure information that was available.

The PCR employed 60 Vbeta primers together with 13 Jbeta primers. As handled by the study authors: In a later analysis, 75 million to 85 million unique TCR beta chains included roughly 11 million shared by two or more donors. Clones were read by immunoSEQ multiplex PCR, and TCRdb kept only the in-frame ones, dropping some. D and trimming come from the DNA, and the V and J calls and clone size come from that table. Among 150,000 or so clones listed, approximately 82% were seen once. This clone was detected only a few times. As yet, its antigen is unknown. Trimming took off 5 bases at V and 7 bases at J, with 11 bases between the two ends. Germline CDR1 reads SNHLY; CDR2 reads FYNNEI. The CDR3 spans 12 residues.

The sample was PBMCs. This TCR was sampled from a young man in good health and CMV-seropositive. The J gene is TRBJ1-1, the V gene TRBV2; a possible D gene is TRBD1 (6 bases). CDR3 DNA: TGTGCCAGCAGTCGCGGACAGATTGAAGCTTTCTTT. Encoded protein: CASSRGQIEAFF. Full variable domain (remainder filled in from reference TRBV2 and TRBJ1-1): EPEVTQTPSHQVTQMGQEVILRCVPISNHLYFYWYRQILGQKVEFLVSFYNNEISEKSEIFDDQFSVERPDGSNFTLKIRSTKLEDSAMYFCASSRGQIEAFFGQGTRLTVV.